The following is a T cell receptor beta chain sequence with its context. Assay: immunoSEQ multiplex PCR; the TCRdb copy retains only in-frame clones and omits some. Among 38,000 or so clones listed, 90% to 95% were seen once. The sample originates from a study of T cell changes during pregnancy in multiple sclerosis. The sample consisted of peripheral blood, taken before pregnancy. This clonotype was obtained from a female donor with multiple sclerosis, enrolled in a pregnancy study.

The CDR3 region is CASSVTGTAPYEQYF. Here the CDR3 DNA reads TGTGCCAGCAGCGTAACCGGGACAGCGCCCTACGAGCAGTACTTC. The chain has TRBV27 and TRBJ2-7; 7 bases are shared with TRBD1. This CDR3 region has 15 residues. Germline lookup yields CDR1 MNHEY and CDR2 SMNVEV (reference sequence). V lost 6 bases, J lost 2 bases, and 10 bases stayed unmatched.